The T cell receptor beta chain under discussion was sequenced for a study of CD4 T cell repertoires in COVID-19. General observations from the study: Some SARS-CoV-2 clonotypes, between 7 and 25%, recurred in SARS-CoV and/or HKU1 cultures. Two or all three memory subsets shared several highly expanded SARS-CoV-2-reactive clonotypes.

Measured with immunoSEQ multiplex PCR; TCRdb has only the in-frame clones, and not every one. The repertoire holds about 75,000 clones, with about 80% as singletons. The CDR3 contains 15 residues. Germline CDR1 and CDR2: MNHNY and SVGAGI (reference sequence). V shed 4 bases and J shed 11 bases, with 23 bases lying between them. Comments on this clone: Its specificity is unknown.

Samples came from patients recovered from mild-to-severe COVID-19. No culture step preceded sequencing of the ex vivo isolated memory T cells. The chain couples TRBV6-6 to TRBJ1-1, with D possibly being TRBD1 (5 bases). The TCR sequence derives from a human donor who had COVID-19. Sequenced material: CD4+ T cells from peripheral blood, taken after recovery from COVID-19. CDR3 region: CASSFVDSSLKGAFF. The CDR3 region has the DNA TGTGCCAGCAGTTTTGTTGACAGTTCTCTAAAGGGGGCTTTCTTT.